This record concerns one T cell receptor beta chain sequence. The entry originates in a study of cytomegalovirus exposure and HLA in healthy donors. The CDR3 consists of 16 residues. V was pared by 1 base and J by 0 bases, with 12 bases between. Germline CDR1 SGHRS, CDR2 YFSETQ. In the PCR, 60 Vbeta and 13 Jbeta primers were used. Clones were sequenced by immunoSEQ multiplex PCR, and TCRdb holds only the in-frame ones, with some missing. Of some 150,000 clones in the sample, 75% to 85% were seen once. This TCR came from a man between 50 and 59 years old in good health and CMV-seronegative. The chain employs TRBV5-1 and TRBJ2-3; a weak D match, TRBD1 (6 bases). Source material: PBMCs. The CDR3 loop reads CASSLLGAVSTDTQYF. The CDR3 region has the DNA TGCGCCAGCAGCTTGCTGGGGGCCGTTAGCACAGATACGCAGTATTTT.